The rows below give T cell receptor beta chains drawn from one sample of a study of T-cell reconstitution after alpha-beta-depleted transplantation in children. TCRdb reanalysed the PCR reads using MiXCR and keeps one entry per CDR3 protein. Here the sample spans approximately 100,000 distinct CDR3 sequences, about 12% being singletons. The material sequenced was PBMCs from the stem cell graft donor, taken from the stem cell graft. The receptors stem from a human donor who donated a stem cell graft to a child with inherited bone marrow failure. Both conserved end residues are part of each CDR3. The D gene is left open where the match is weak. A row's size may be missing; if present it is once, few, many or a size class.

v_call	clone_size	d_call	j_call	cdr3_length	cdr3_nt	cdr3_aa
TRBV6-1	many	TRBD1	TRBJ1-1	14	TGTGCCAGCAGTGAGGACAGGGTGCGAACTGAAGCTTTCTTT	CASSEDRVRTEAFF
TRBV19	many	.	TRBJ2-7	14	TGTGCCAGTAGTATCTCGGACTACTCCTACGAGCAGTACTTC	CASSISDYSYEQYF
TRBV2	many	TRBD2	TRBJ2-7	14	TGTGCCAGCAGTGATGAGCGGGGGGGATACGAGCAGTACTTC	CASSDERGGYEQYF
TRBV6-5	many	TRBD2	TRBJ2-7	16	TGTGCCAGCAGTTACCCGCGGGGGGGGGCCTCATACGAGCAGTACTTC	CASSYPRGGASYEQYF
TRBV19	few	.	TRBJ1-3	13	TGTGCCAGTAGTACCGGGACGGGAAACACCATATATTTT	CASSTGTGNTIYF
TRBV28	few	.	TRBJ2-3	15	TGTGCCAGCAGCCCCGGGACCCCGGAGAGTCATACGCAGTATTTT	CASSPGTPESHTQYF
TRBV5-1	many	TRBD2	TRBJ2-1	16	TGCGCCAGCAGCGTGCTGGCGGGAGTGGCCTACAATGAGCAGTTCTTC	CASSVLAGVAYNEQFF
TRBV20-1	few	TRBD2	TRBJ2-1	14	TGCAGTGCTAGAATAGCGGGGGCGGGCAATGAGCAGTTCTTC	CSARIAGAGNEQFF
TRBV7-2	many	.	TRBJ2-7	15	TGTGCCAGCAGCTTAGCGGCCAGGACGACCTACGAGCAGTACTTC	CASSLAARTTYEQYF
TRBV20-1	many	.	TRBJ1-2	13	TGCAGTGCTAGTGGTTCACCAAGCTATGGCTACACCTTC	CSASGSPSYGYTF
TRBV19	many	.	TRBJ2-2	17	TGTGCCAGTAGCGTCATTTGGGAAGAGACGAACACCGGGGAGCTGTTTTTT	CASSVIWEETNTGELFF
TRBV20-1	many	.	TRBJ2-1	14	TGCAGTGCTAGGTGGGACCAGGTGAACAATGAGCAGTTCTTC	CSARWDQVNNEQFF
TRBV7-2	many	.	TRBJ1-3	15	TGTGCCAGCAGCTTAGGACGGATCTCTGGAAACACCATATATTTT	CASSLGRISGNTIYF
TRBV25-1	.	.	TRBJ1-2	13	TGTGCCAGCAGTGAGGGGTGGGGGGATGGCTACACCTTC	CASSEGWGDGYTF
TRBV4-3	few	.	TRBJ1-1	14	TGCGCCAGCAGCCAATATCAGGGGAGGGCTGAAGCTTTCTTT	CASSQYQGRAEAFF
TRBV5-4	many	.	TRBJ2-3	14	TGTGCCAGCAGCGACAACCGACTAGCAGATACGCAGTATTTT	CASSDNRLADTQYF
TRBV3-1	many	TRBD2	TRBJ2-1	17	TGTGCCAGCAGCCAAGACCGGACTAGCGGGAGCGGCGATGAGCAGTTCTTC	CASSQDRTSGSGDEQFF
TRBV6-4	many	.	TRBJ2-1	15	TGTGCCAGCAGCGAGCAGGGTACCGACTACAATGAGCAGTTCTTC	CASSEQGTDYNEQFF
TRBV6-1	.	TRBD1	TRBJ2-7	14	TGTGCCAGCAGCCGACAGGGATCCGCCTACGAGCAGTACTTC	CASSRQGSAYEQYF
TRBV6-5	many	TRBD2	TRBJ2-2	18	TGTGCCAGCAGCCCGGGACTAGCGGGAGGAGGGAACACCGGGGAGCTGTTTTTT	CASSPGLAGGGNTGELFF
TRBV5-1	.	TRBD2	TRBJ2-2	16	TGCGCCAGCAGCCCAGGACAACTAGCGGGGACCGGGGAGCTGTTTTTT	CASSPGQLAGTGELFF
TRBV2	many	.	TRBJ1-3	14	TGTGCCAGCAGTGAGCAGATAGCTGGAAACACCATATATTTT	CASSEQIAGNTIYF
TRBV7-6	many	TRBD2	TRBJ2-5	15	TGTGCCAGCAGGTCGACTAGCGGGGGGCCTACGACCCAGTACTTC	CASRSTSGGPTTQYF
TRBV5-1	many	TRBD2	TRBJ2-2	18	TGCGCCAGCAGCACAATGACTAGCGGGAGGGCCGGCACCGGGGAGCTGTTTTTT	CASSTMTSGRAGTGELFF
TRBV4-3	many	.	TRBJ2-3	15	TGCGCCAGCAGCCAAGACAGGGCTAGACAGGTCACGCAGTATTTT	CASSQDRARQVTQYF
TRBV11-2	.	TRBD2	TRBJ2-3	18	TGTGCCAGCAGCTTAGAGGGGACTAGCGGGAGCGGCACAGATACGCAGTATTTT	CASSLEGTSGSGTDTQYF
TRBV4-2	many	.	TRBJ1-5	14	TGTGCCAGCAGCCGCCGTTATAGCAATCAGCCCCAGCATTTT	CASSRRYSNQPQHF
TRBV6-2/TRBV6-3	.	TRBD1	TRBJ2-3	16	TGTGCCAGCAGTTCTAGACAGGGTGGTTCCACAGATACGCAGTATTTT	CASSSRQGGSTDTQYF
TRBV19	many	TRBD2	TRBJ2-2	18	TGTGCCAGTAGTATCGGAAGGACTAGCGGGAGACGGACCGGGGAGCTGTTTTTT	CASSIGRTSGRRTGELFF
TRBV24-1	many	TRBD2	TRBJ2-1	15	TGTGCCACCAGTGATCCGGGACTAAAATACAATGAGCAGTTCTTC	CATSDPGLKYNEQFF
TRBV19	.	.	TRBJ1-5	15	TGTGCCAGTACCAGGGATCCGGGGGGCAATCAGCCCCAGCATTTT	CASTRDPGGNQPQHF
TRBV7-2	many	TRBD1	TRBJ2-3	15	TGTGCCAGCAGCCCCCAAGGGGGCGGCACAGATACGCAGTATTTT	CASSPQGGGTDTQYF
TRBV7-9	many	TRBD1	TRBJ2-3	16	TGTGCCAGCAGCCGCCTAATGTCGGACAGGACAGATACGCAGTATTTT	CASSRLMSDRTDTQYF
TRBV7-9	many	TRBD1	TRBJ2-7	16	TGTGCCAGCAGCTTAGGAACCGTGGGACAGGGGGCTCGGCAGTACTTC	CASSLGTVGQGARQYF
TRBV29-1	many	TRBD1	TRBJ2-3	15	TGCAGCGTTTCATCGGGACAGGGAGGCACAGATACGCAGTATTTT	CSVSSGQGGTDTQYF
TRBV23-1	.	.	TRBJ1-5	14	TGCGCCAGCGGGGGGCTAGGACTCAATCAGCCCCAGCATTTT	CASGGLGLNQPQHF
TRBV5-1	many	TRBD1	TRBJ2-5	16	TGCGCCAGCAGCAGGGAAGGGGACAGGGGCGGAGAGACCCAGTACTTC	CASSREGDRGGETQYF
TRBV5-4	.	.	TRBJ2-5	13	TGTGCCAGCAGCTTGAATAGCCAGGAGACCCAGTACTTC	CASSLNSQETQYF
TRBV28	.	.	TRBJ1-6	13	TGTGCCAGCAGTTCCGGAAATAATTCACCCCTCCACTTT	CASSSGNNSPLHF
TRBV6-1	many	.	TRBJ2-2	12	TGTGCCAGCAAGTGGTACACCGGGGAGCTGTTTTTT	CASKWYTGELFF